This TCR beta chain was identified in a study of cytomegalovirus exposure and HLA in healthy donors. Findings and limits, study-wide: When analyzed later, a missense DCLRE1C variant was found to be linked to TCR beta V- and J-gene trimming. The HLA-A and HLA-B alleles of most subjects were reportedly predicted accurately from TCR beta sequences.

Unmatched junction bases numbered 17, after V lost 4 bases and J lost 1 base. CDR3 size: 20 residues. Germline V gene sequence: CDR1 MGHRA, CDR2 YSYEKL. Primers included in the PCR were 60 Vbeta and 13 Jbeta primers. Measured with immunoSEQ multiplex PCR; TCRdb has only the in-frame clones, and not every one. The sample lists some 40,000 clones; about half were seen once. In regard to this clone: Its target is not known.

The rearrangement uses TRBV4-1 and TRBJ1-1, with 11 bases that match TRBD1. The TCR sequence derives from a woman aged 35 to 49 in good health and CMV-seropositive. Sequencing was done on a sample of PBMCs. The CDR3 DNA sequence: TGCGCCAGCAGCCGAAAAAGCCGTTGGGACAGGGGGGGGGAGAACACTGAAGCTTTCTTT. Its protein product is CASSRKSRWDRGGENTEAFF.